Shown below are 2 T cell receptor beta chains from a single sample sequenced in a study of cytomegalovirus exposure and HLA in healthy donors. The table came from immunoSEQ multiplex PCR; TCRdb's copy has only in-frame clones and leaves some out. Among tens of thousands of clones listed, approximately 97% were seen once. Sequenced: PBMCs. The receptors come from a woman younger than 30 in good health and CMV-seropositive.

V is TRBV6-1 and J is TRBJ1-2, with TRBD1 matching 10 bases. The CDR3 covers 15 residues. V shed 1 base, J shed 7 bases, and the junction held 6 bases outside the gene matches. CDR1 is MNHNS, CDR2 SASEGT, per germline. The CDR3: CASSEGQGAIFGYTF. The CDR3 DNA is TGTGCCAGCAGTGAAGGACAGGGGGCAATTTTTGGCTACACCTTC.

This chain uses TRBV28 with TRBJ2-5; 7 bases fit TRBD1. Trimming at V came to 3 bases and at J to 3 bases, leaving 4 bases not matched to a gene. There are 14 residues in the CDR3. Looked up from germline, CDR1 is MDHEN and CDR2 is SYDVKM. This chain's CDR3 is CASSFAQGEETQYF. The CDR3 DNA follows: TGTGCCAGCAGTTTTGCGCAGGGGGAAGAGACCCAGTACTTC. Full variable domain (rest looked up from reference TRBV28 and TRBJ2-5): DVKVTQSSRYLVKRTGEKVFLECVQDMDHENMFWYRQDPGLGLRLIYFSYDVKMKEKGDIPEGYSVSREKKERFSLILESASTNQTSMYLCASSFAQGEETQYFGPGTRLLVL.